The 21 T cell receptor beta chains presented below share a single source sample, sequenced in a study of PD-1 blockade in classical Hodgkin lymphoma. Brentuximab vedotin exposure varied among the patients, all of whom had relapsed after autologous stem cell transplantation. TCRdb's table, derived via immunoSEQ multiplex PCR, lists solely in-frame clones and lacks some. There are about 75,000 clones in the sample; 85% to 95% occur only once, and more than 6.5% lies in the top ten. The sequencing used peripheral blood mononuclear cells (PBMCs), collected at baseline. These receptors all stem from a human donor with classical Hodgkin lymphoma.

About this clone: Distinct nucleotide sequences in the sample also encode this CDR3. The rearrangement links TRBV20-1 to TRBJ2-7, with a tentative D call TRBD2 (5 bases). The germline V gene has CDR1 DFQATT and CDR2 SNEGSKA (reference sequence). This CDR3 has 11 residues. Between the trimmed V and J ends, which lost 5 bases and 0 bases, there was a span of 5 bases. This chain's CDR3 is CSARDSYEQYF. For the CDR3, the DNA is TGCAGTGCTCGGGACTCCTACGAGCAGTACTTC.

The chain uses TRBV5-1 and TRBJ2-1, with D possibly being TRBD1 (5 bases). The germline V gene encodes CDR1 SGHRS and CDR2 YFSETQ. The V gene lost 6 bases and the J gene lost 5 bases, with 15 bases spanning the gap. The CDR3 loop spans 14 amino acids. In DNA, the CDR3 is TGCGCCAGCACCTCGGGCCAGGGCGACAATGAGCAGTTCTTC. Protein: CASTSGQGDNEQFF.

V gene TRBV28 combines with J gene TRBJ2-7, with D perhaps being TRBD1 or TRBD2 (5 bases each). The V and J ends lost 2 bases and 4 bases respectively, with 21 bases between them. The CDR3 covers 17 residues. Germline-derived CDR1 and CDR2 are MDHEN and SYDVKM. The CDR3 here is CASSLGSTSGAIYEQYF. For the CDR3, the DNA is TGTGCCAGCAGTTTAGGATCGACCTCCGGGGCGATATACGAGCAGTACTTC.

The chain employs TRBV21-1 and TRBJ2-5. TRBV21-1 is marked as a pseudogene. This CDR3 spans 14 amino acids. The CDR3 DNA reads TGTGCCAGCAGCAAAGCTGACGGCCAAGAGACCCAGTACTTC. It translates to CASSKADGQETQYF.

This chain joins TRBV27 and TRBJ1-5, with 7 positions matching TRBD1. V shed 1 base, J shed 0 bases, and the junction held 15 bases outside the gene matches. The CDR3 runs to 20 residues. CDR1 and CDR2 (germline): MNHEY, SMNVEV (reference sequence). Written as DNA, the CDR3 is TGTGCCAGCAGTTTATGCCCCCTTGGGACAGCAGATTATAGCAATCAGCCCCAGCATTTT. Translation gives CASSLCPLGTADYSNQPQHF.

The chain couples TRBV6-5 to TRBJ1-1; a possible D gene is TRBD1 (5 bases). This CDR3 contains 15 residues. Germline values: CDR1 MNHEY, CDR2 SVGAGI. V lost 4 bases and J 0 bases, leaving 12 bases between the germline ends. The CDR3 loop is CASSSYRNLNTEAFF. The CDR3 coding sequence is TGTGCCAGCAGTTCCTACAGGAATTTGAACACTGAAGCTTTCTTT.

V usage is TRBV5-1 and J usage is TRBJ1-2; a possible D gene is TRBD1 (6 bases). In germline, CDR1 is SGHRS, CDR2 YFSETQ. The V end was cut by 0 bases, the J end by 5 bases, with 17 bases between. The CDR3 runs to 16 residues. The CDR3 here is CASSLGPGQFHYGYTF. In DNA form, the CDR3 reads TGCGCCAGCAGCTTGGGGCCCGGACAGTTTCATTATGGCTACACCTTC.

This clone was seen once. The chain recombines TRBV5-1 with TRBJ2-1; D gene uncertain. Germline values: CDR1 SGHRS, CDR2 YFSETQ. CDR3 size: 12 residues. Trimming stripped 0 bases from V and 3 bases from J, with 1 base between. The CDR3 DNA is TGCGCCAGCAGCTTGGACTACAATGAGCAGTTCTTC. It specifies CASSLDYNEQFF.

The rearrangement links TRBV19 to TRBJ1-2; 7 bases align to TRBD1. Germline lookup yields CDR1 LNHDA and CDR2 SQIVND (reference sequence). V dropped 3 bases and J dropped 7; count of bases not matched to a gene: 5. The length of the CDR3 is 13 residues. CDR3 sequence reads: CASSIQGGRGYTF. In DNA, the CDR3 is TGTGCCAGTAGTATTCAAGGGGGCCGTGGCTACACCTTC.

V usage is TRBV11-2 and J usage is TRBJ1-2; tentative D call: TRBD1 (6 bases). There are 15 residues in the CDR3. With 3 bases removed from V and 0 bases from J, the gap between germline ends came to 11 bases. CDR1 is SGHAT and CDR2 is FQNNGV in the germline V gene. CDR3 in DNA: TGTGCCAGCAGCTTCACCGGGACATCTAACTATGGCTACACCTTC. Translation gives CASSFTGTSNYGYTF.

The CDR3 region is CAWSTQGGTEAFF. Here the CDR3 DNA reads TGTGCCTGGAGTACACAGGGGGGCACTGAAGCTTTCTTT. The chain has TRBV30 and TRBJ1-1, with 8 bases identical to TRBD1. The ends lost 2 bases at V and 4 bases at J; junction bases unmatched: 3. The CDR3 loop spans 13 amino acids. Germline loops: CDR1 GTSNPN, CDR2 SVGIG (reference sequence).

The chain's CDR3 is CASSIQGWNTEAFF. In nucleotides, the CDR3 is TGTGCCAGTAGTATACAGGGGTGGAACACTGAAGCTTTCTTT. The chain couples TRBV19 to TRBJ1-1; D may be TRBD1 (6 bases). Germline CDR1 and CDR2: LNHDA and SQIVND (reference sequence). V was shortened by 2 bases and J by 1 base, with 8 bases between the two germline ends. There are 14 residues in the CDR3.

V usage is TRBV6-4 and J usage is TRBJ2-1; D possibly matches TRBD1 or TRBD2 (6 bases each). The CDR3 extends over 19 amino acids. The V gene's germline CDR1 is MRHNA and CDR2 SNTAGT. Trimming stripped 0 bases from V and 0 bases from J, with 18 bases between. CDR3 sequence: CASSDSNLGGPSSYNEQFF. The CDR3 region has the DNA TGTGCCAGCAGTGACTCGAACCTTGGGGGGCCCTCCTCCTACAATGAGCAGTTCTTC.

The chain joins TRBV27 to TRBJ2-2, with 7 bases aligning to TRBD1. Germline-derived CDR1 and CDR2 are MNHEY and SMNVEV (reference sequence). The CDR3 covers 20 residues. Trimming at V came to 5 bases and at J to 1 base, leaving 19 bases not matched to a gene. The CDR3 DNA reads TGTGCCAGCAGTGATATGCCGGGACAGATTAACCTTCGGAACACCGGGGAGCTGTTTTTT. This gives the protein CASSDMPGQINLRNTGELFF.

The chain is built from TRBV28 and TRBJ2-7; D gene uncertain. V lost 10 bases and J lost 5, with 18 bases in between. Germline values: CDR1 MDHEN, CDR2 SYDVKM. The CDR3 runs to 13 residues. The CDR3 spells CATEETIIDEQYF. In DNA form, the CDR3 reads TGTGCCACCGAGGAGACGATTATTGACGAGCAGTACTTC. The full variable domain, its missing parts supplied by reference TRBV28 and TRBJ2-7, is DVKVTQSSRYLVKRTGEKVFLECVQDMDHENMFWYRQDPGLGLRLIYFSYDVKMKEKGDIPEGYSVSREKKERFSLILESASTNQTSMYLCATEETIIDEQYFGPGTRLTVT.

This chain uses TRBV4-2 with TRBJ2-5; possible D gene TRBD2, 6 bases. The germline V and J ends were trimmed by 4 bases and 2 bases, with 11 bases remaining between them. Germline-derived CDR1 and CDR2 are LGHNA and YNFKEQ. CDR3 length equals 14 residues. CDR3 sequence: CASSPAGLQETQYF. The CDR3 coding sequence is TGTGCCAGCAGCCCAGCGGGTCTACAAGAGACCCAGTACTTC.

This clone ranks as medium-sized. The CDR3 loop is CASSDGQALGNTIYF. CDR3 bases: TGCGCCAGCAGCGATGGACAGGCGCTTGGAAACACCATATATTTT. The chain is built from TRBV5-1 and TRBJ1-3; 7 nucleotides agree with TRBD1. V shed 4 bases, J shed 3 bases, and the junction held 7 bases outside the gene matches. The length of the CDR3 is 15 residues. Germline CDR1 is SGHRS and CDR2 is YFSETQ.

The rearrangement links TRBV2 to TRBJ1-1; D possibly corresponds to TRBD1 (6 bases). CDR3 size: 13 residues. Per germline, CDR1 SNHLY and CDR2 FYNNEI. Trimming shortened V by 5 bases and J by 5 bases, and 12 bases separated the two germline ends. DNA of the CDR3: TGTGCCAGCAGTAAGGACAGCGTAACTGAAGCTTTCTTT. It encodes CASSKDSVTEAFF. The full variable domain, with the rest looked up from reference TRBV2 and TRBJ1-1, is EPEVTQTPSHQVTQMGQEVILRCVPISNHLYFYWYRQILGQKVEFLVSFYNNEISEKSEIFDDQFSVERPDGSNFTLKIRSTKLEDSAMYFCASSKDSVTEAFFGQGTRLTVV.

This chain joins TRBV5-1 and TRBJ2-3; 10 nucleotides match TRBD2. CDR1 and CDR2 (germline): SGHRS, YFSETQ. Trimming cost V 4 bases and J 4 bases; bases outside gene matches: 9. The CDR3 runs to 16 residues. DNA of the CDR3: TGCGCCAGCAGCCCACCGCTAGCGGGAGAAGCAGATACGCAGTATTTT. Translating gives CASSPPLAGEADTQYF. Drawing the rest from reference TRBV5-1 and TRBJ2-3, the complete variable domain is KAGVTQTPRYLIKTRGQQVTLSCSPISGHRSVSWYQQTPGQGLQFLFEYFSETQRNKGNFPGRFSGRQFSNSRSEMNVSTLELGDSALYLCASSPPLAGEADTQYFGPGTRLTVL.

The chain employs TRBV7-3 and TRBJ1-2, with 7 bases lining up with TRBD1. Unmatched junction bases numbered 1, after V lost 3 bases and J lost 3 bases. The CDR3 runs 13 residues. Germline V gene lookup returns CDR1 SGHTA and CDR2 FQGTGA. The CDR3 is CASSLGTDYGYTF. The CDR3 DNA sequence: TGTGCCAGCAGCTTGGGGACAGACTATGGCTACACCTTC.

This clone came up once. The V and J genes are TRBV18 and TRBJ1-4; 7 bases agree with TRBD1. Trimming removed 0 bases from V and 0 bases from J; junction bases left unmatched: 10. This CDR3 region has 19 residues. Germline CDR1 and CDR2: KGHSH and LQKENI. The CDR3 spells CASSPPGRTGPPTNEKLFF. Written as DNA, the CDR3 is TGTGCCAGCTCACCACCTGGGAGGACAGGTCCCCCAACTAATGAAAAACTGTTTTTT.